Given below is one T cell receptor beta chain in context. Antigen unknown. The read gets to within 3 residues of the CDR3 end, and the germline J gene fills in the rest. Prevalent HPV16 infections were excluded; only incident single HPV16 infections included. The repertoire was sequenced with immunoSEQ multiplex PCR; TCRdb's copy has only in-frame clones and lacks some. This sample's table reports 30,000 to 40,000 clones. The CDR3 sequence is 14 residues long. Trimming removed 4 bases at V and 4 bases at J, with 16 bases between. Germline V gene data show CDR1 as DFQATT and CDR2 as SNEGSKA (reference sequence). The sample originates from a study of T cells in women clearing cervical HPV infection. Study information: Controls gave blood once infection was undetectable; cases at lesion identification. Only a few women had HLA typing results available. General study results and limits: Repertoire richness, not evenness, was significantly elevated in CIN3+ cases versus controls.

The chain uses TRBV20-1 and TRBJ1-2; a possible D gene is TRBD1 (5 bases). Sample: blood buffy coat. This clonotype originated in a woman aged 18 to 75 with a cervical HPV16 infection that either progressed to CIN3+ or cleared (not recorded which). Partial CDR3 DNA: TGCAGTGCTATGGCGGGGAGTGGGGGCTATGGC. Its protein is CSAMAGSGGYG. The complete CDR3 reads CSAMAGSGGYGYTF.